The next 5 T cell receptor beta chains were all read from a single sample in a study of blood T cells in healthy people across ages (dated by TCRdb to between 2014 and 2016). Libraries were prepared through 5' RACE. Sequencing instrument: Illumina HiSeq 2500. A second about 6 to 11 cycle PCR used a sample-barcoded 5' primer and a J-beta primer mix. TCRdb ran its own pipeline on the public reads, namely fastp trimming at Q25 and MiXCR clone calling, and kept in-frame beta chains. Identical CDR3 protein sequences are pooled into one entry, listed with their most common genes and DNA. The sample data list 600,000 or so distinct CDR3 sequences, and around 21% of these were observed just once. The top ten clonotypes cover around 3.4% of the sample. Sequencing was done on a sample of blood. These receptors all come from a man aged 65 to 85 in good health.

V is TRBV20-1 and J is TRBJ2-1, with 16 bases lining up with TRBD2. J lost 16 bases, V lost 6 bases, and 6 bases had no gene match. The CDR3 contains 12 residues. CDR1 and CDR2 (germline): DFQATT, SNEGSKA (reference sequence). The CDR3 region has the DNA TGCAGTGCCCCAGGGACTAGCGGGAGGGTTTTCTTC. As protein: CSAPGTSGRVFF.

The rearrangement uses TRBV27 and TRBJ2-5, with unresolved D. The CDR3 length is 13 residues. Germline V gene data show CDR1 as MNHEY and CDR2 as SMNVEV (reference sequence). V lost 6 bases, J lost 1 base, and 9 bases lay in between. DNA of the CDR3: TGTGCCAGCAGAGTACACCGCCAAGAGACCCAGTACTTC. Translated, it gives CASRVHRQETQYF.

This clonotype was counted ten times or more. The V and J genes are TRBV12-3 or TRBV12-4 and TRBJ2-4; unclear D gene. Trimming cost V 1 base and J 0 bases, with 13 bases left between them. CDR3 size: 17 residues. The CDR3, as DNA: TGTGCCAGCAGTTTAGTAGGCCTGCCGTTAGCCAAAAACATTCAGTACTTC. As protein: CASSLVGLPLAKNIQYF.

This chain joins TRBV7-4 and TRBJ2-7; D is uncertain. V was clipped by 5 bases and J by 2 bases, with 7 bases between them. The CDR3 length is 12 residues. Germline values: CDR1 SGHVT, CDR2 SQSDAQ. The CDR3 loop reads CASSLLPYEQYF. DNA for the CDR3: TGTGCCAGCAGCCTCCTACCCTACGAGCAGTACTTC.

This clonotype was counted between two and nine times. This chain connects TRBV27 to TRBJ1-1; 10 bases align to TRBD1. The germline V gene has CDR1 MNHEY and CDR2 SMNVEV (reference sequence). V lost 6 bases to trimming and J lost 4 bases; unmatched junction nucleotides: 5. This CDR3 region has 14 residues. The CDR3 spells CASRLRDRGTEAFF. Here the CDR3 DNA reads TGTGCCAGCAGGCTCCGGGACAGGGGCACTGAAGCTTTCTTT.